This T cell receptor (beta chain) is from a study of CD8+CD57+ T cells in acquired aplastic anemia. Study-wide background: The average for DNA from sorted CD4+ and CD8+ cells was roughly 3 ug. Whole-study findings and limits: Patients versus controls showed no significant CD8+ Simpson's diversity difference. The number of CD8+ CDR3 sequences shared by patients and controls was about 27.

The patients chosen for sequencing had shown expansion of CD8+CD57+ cells (detected by flow cytometry). The enrolled patients all had severe acquired aplastic anemia. Concerning this clonotype itself: Its antigen is currently unknown.

TCR beta VDJ and CDR3 profiles were obtained from a genomic DNA template. TCRdb passed the reads through MiXCR, listing each CDR3 protein once. Among 260,000 or so distinct CDR3 sequences listed, around half were seen once. Sequencing input: sorted CD4+, CD8+, or CD8+CD57+ T cells (not recorded which) from PBMCs. The clonotype comes from a human donor with aplastic anemia.

This CDR3 reads CASSLISTGEQYF. CDR3 DNA: TGTGCCAGCAGCTTAATTAGCACCGGGGAGCAGTACTTC. The chain carries TRBV7-2 and TRBJ2-7, with unresolved D. Trimming removed 2 bases from V and 7 bases from J, with 12 bases in between. CDR3 size: 13 residues. Per the germline V gene, CDR1 is SGHTA and CDR2 is FQGNSA.